A single sample is the source of the 28 T cell receptor beta chains below, sequenced in a study of blood T cells in healthy people across ages. A second PCR of roughly 7 to 11 cycles used a sample-barcoded 5' primer and a J-beta primer mix. In TCRdb, the 5' RACE reads were re-called with MiXCR into one record per CDR3 protein. Among over a million distinct CDR3 sequences, approximately 38% were seen once, and the ten largest hold 7.9%. Sequencing was done on a sample of blood. These receptors originate from a woman between 18 and 29 years old in good health.

This clonotype came up once. This chain connects TRBV2 to TRBJ2-3, with 7 bases fitting TRBD1. With 6 bases clipped from V and 2 bases from J, the junction kept 8 bases outside the gene matches. Germline values: CDR1 SNHLY, CDR2 FYNNEI. The length of the CDR3 is 15 residues. CDR3 sequence: CASRVDREITDTQYF. CDR3 DNA: TGTGCCAGCAGAGTCGACAGGGAGATCACAGATACGCAGTATTTT. Full variable domain (missing parts from reference TRBV2 and TRBJ2-3): EPEVTQTPSHQVTQMGQEVILRCVPISNHLYFYWYRQILGQKVEFLVSFYNNEISEKSEIFDDQFSVERPDGSNFTLKIRSTKLEDSAMYFCASRVDREITDTQYFGPGTRLTVL.

The J gene is TRBJ1-1, the V gene TRBV6-5; the match to TRBD1 covers 8 bases. J gave up 4 bases and V 2 bases, and 12 bases lay outside the gene matches. The CDR3 totals 17 residues. Germline CDR1 and CDR2: MNHEY and SVGAGI. The CDR3 spells CASSYPHGQGRGTEAFF. CDR3 in DNA: TGTGCCAGCAGTTACCCCCACGGACAGGGCAGAGGCACTGAAGCTTTCTTT.

The V gene is TRBV11-3, the J gene TRBJ1-1, with D possibly TRBD1 on 5 matching bases. Germline CDR1 SGHNT, CDR2 YENEEA. This CDR3 has 15 residues. V lost 2 bases, J lost 0 bases, and 10 bases lay in between. In DNA, the CDR3 is TGTGCCAGCAGCTTACCAACGGGGGTGAACACTGAAGCTTTCTTT. Residues: CASSLPTGVNTEAFF.

In this sample, this clonotype turned up a few times. V is TRBV7-2 and J is TRBJ1-1; TRBD1 matches at 10 bases. Looked up from germline, CDR1 is SGHTA and CDR2 is FQGNSA. V lost 3 bases and J lost 4; bases outside the gene matches: 11. CDR3 length: 17 residues. For the CDR3, the DNA is TGTGCCAGCAGCTTGGTGGGGACAGGGGCTCCGAGCACTGAAGCTTTCTTT. It encodes CASSLVGTGAPSTEAFF.

This clonotype was recorded a few times. V is TRBV10-3 and J is TRBJ2-7; TRBD1 matches 7 bases. CDR1 is ENHRY and CDR2 is SYGVKD in the germline V gene. V was pared by 4 bases and J by 5 bases, with 8 bases of the junction left unmatched. The CDR3 is made up of 14 amino acids. This chain's CDR3 is CAISVGTESHEQYF. In nucleotides, the CDR3 is TGTGCCATCAGTGTCGGGACAGAGTCCCACGAGCAGTACTTC.

The chain uses TRBV20-1 and TRBJ2-7; no clear D. The CDR3 sequence is 13 residues long. Germline V gene lookup returns CDR1 DFQATT and CDR2 SNEGSKA (reference sequence). Trimming took off 3 bases at V and 3 bases at J, with 12 bases between the two ends. CDR3 residues: CSASGNSNYEQYF. CDR3 nucleotides: TGCAGTGCTAGTGGGAATAGTAACTACGAGCAGTACTTC.

This chain uses TRBV20-1 with TRBJ1-1; no definite D call. Trimming took off 0 bases at V and 6 bases at J, with 14 bases between the two ends. CDR1 is DFQATT, CDR2 SNEGSKA, per germline (reference sequence). The CDR3 loop spans 14 amino acids. The CDR3 loop reads CSAREQARGPEAFF. CDR3 bases: TGCAGTGCTAGAGAGCAAGCCCGAGGGCCTGAAGCTTTCTTT.

The V and J genes are TRBV20-1 and TRBJ2-5; no clear D. Germline V gene data show CDR1 as DFQATT and CDR2 as SNEGSKA (reference sequence). The CDR3 spans 13 residues. V lost 6 bases and J lost 5, with 16 bases in between. CDR3 loop: CSARSPARETQYF. Here the CDR3 DNA reads TGCAGTGCCCGCAGCCCCGCCCGTGAGACCCAGTACTTC.

The chain uses TRBV5-1 and TRBJ2-5; no definite D call. CDR3 length equals 14 residues. V lost 1 base, J lost 5 bases, and 12 bases lay in between. Germline V gene sequence: CDR1 SGHRS, CDR2 YFSETQ. Here the CDR3 reads CASSLRQAGETQYF. In DNA, the CDR3 is TGCGCCAGCAGCTTGCGGCAGGCCGGCGAGACCCAGTACTTC. Supplemented by reference TRBV5-1 and TRBJ2-5, the full variable domain reads KAGVTQTPRYLIKTRGQQVTLSCSPISGHRSVSWYQQTPGQGLQFLFEYFSETQRNKGNFPGRFSGRQFSNSRSEMNVSTLELGDSALYLCASSLRQAGETQYFGPGTRLLVL.

The genes are TRBV12-3 or TRBV12-4 and TRBJ2-7, with a weak D call TRBD2 (6 bases). Trimming took off 6 bases at V and 7 bases at J, with 34 bases between the two ends. This CDR3 region has 19 residues. The CDR3 protein is CASSFPFRRVWLGYNEQYF. The CDR3 nucleotides read TGTGCCAGCAGCTTCCCCTTCCGGAGGGTCTGGCTTGGTTACAATGAGCAGTACTTC.

This clonotype was seen only a few times. The chain links TRBV7-8 to TRBJ2-1; no definite D call. V was trimmed by 5 bases and J by 15 bases, leaving 17 bases between them. Per germline, CDR1 SGHVS and CDR2 FQNEAQ. The CDR3 is made up of 12 amino acids. Here the CDR3 DNA reads TGTGCCAGCAGCATTATTAGCTCTCGGGTGTTCTTC. Translating gives CASSIISSRVFF.

The chain uses TRBV7-2 and TRBJ2-1; 11 nucleotides match TRBD2. The germline V gene encodes CDR1 SGHTA and CDR2 FQGNSA. The CDR3 consists of 16 residues. V lost 1 base and J lost 6; bases outside the gene matches: 5. This chain's CDR3 is CASSLVSGRAANEQFF. In DNA form, the CDR3 reads TGTGCCAGCAGCTTAGTTAGCGGGAGGGCCGCCAATGAGCAGTTCTTC.

The chain couples TRBV3-1 to TRBJ2-5; tentative D call: TRBD2 (5 bases). Germline CDR1 and CDR2: LGHDT and YNNKEL (reference sequence). The CDR3 extends over 11 amino acids. V was shortened by 9 bases and J by 11 bases, with 16 bases between the two germline ends. The CDR3 region is CARVGDYEQYF. The CDR3 region has the DNA TGTGCCAGAGTAGGAGACTACGAACAGTACTTC.

This chain connects TRBV9 to TRBJ2-1, with D maybe TRBD2 (7 bases). This CDR3 spans 16 amino acids. V lost 0 bases to trimming and J lost 3 bases, with 13 bases between them. CDR1 and CDR2 (germline): SGDLS, YYNGEE. The CDR3 protein is CASSVGGGAVYNEQFF. DNA for the CDR3: TGTGCCAGCAGCGTAGGAGGGGGGGCTGTCTACAATGAGCAGTTCTTC.

This clonotype was seen a handful of times. This chain uses TRBV4-1 with TRBJ1-1; no reliable D call. The CDR3 length is 14 residues. The germline CDR1 and CDR2 sequences are MGHRA and YSYEKL. With 3 bases removed from V and 5 bases from J, the gap between germline ends came to 13 bases. The CDR3 loop reads CASSHPATRTEAFF. In DNA form, the CDR3 reads TGCGCCAGCAGCCACCCCGCGACTAGGACTGAAGCTTTCTTT.

This chain joins TRBV21-1 and TRBJ2-1. TRBV21-1 is a pseudogene locus. The CDR3 contains 14 residues. The DNA for the CDR3 is TGTGCCAGAAAGAGGAGATGCTCCTACAATGAGCAGTTCTTC. Protein product: CARKRRCSYNEQFF.

This clonotype was seen just once. This chain connects TRBV29-1 to TRBJ2-6; 8 positions agree with TRBD1. The CDR3 has 16 residues. V trimming: 4 bases; J trimming: 4 bases; junction bases outside the gene matches: 9. Germline values: CDR1 SQVTM, CDR2 ANQGSEA. CDR3 loop: CSVVVRGRGGANVLTF. Here the CDR3 DNA reads TGCAGCGTTGTGGTCAGGGGGCGAGGAGGGGCCAACGTCCTGACTTTC.

This clonotype is a singleton in its sample. V usage is TRBV7-8 and J usage is TRBJ2-1, with a possible D match to TRBD2 (7 bases). Trimming left V 1 base short and J 8 bases short, with 21 bases between. CDR1 and CDR2 (germline): SGHVS, FQNEAQ. The CDR3 has 17 residues. The CDR3 spells CASSLVGDRGGDDEQFF. DNA of the CDR3: TGTGCCAGCAGCTTAGTGGGCGATAGGGGGGGGGATGATGAGCAGTTCTTC. The whole variable domain, remainder taken from reference TRBV7-8 and TRBJ2-1, is GAGVSQSPRYKVAKRGQDVALRCDPISGHVSLFWYQQALGQGPEFLTYFQNEAQLDKSGLPSDRFFAERPEGSVSTLKIQRTQQEDSAVYLCASSLVGDRGGDDEQFFGPGTRLTVL.

With respect to this clonotype: A much larger clone differs from this one at a single base, so this may be a read error. The chain links TRBV20-1 to TRBJ2-7; a weak D match, TRBD1 (6 bases). The V and J ends lost 5 bases and 6 bases respectively, with 23 bases between them. This CDR3 comprises 15 residues. Per the germline V gene, CDR1 is DFQATT and CDR2 is SNEGSKA (reference sequence). The CDR3 region is CSAGRRQGRNFEQYF. In DNA form, the CDR3 reads TGCAGTGCTGGGCGGCGCCAGGGGCGTAATTTCGAGCAGTACTTC.

As regards this clonotype: One end of the junction is discordant with germline, which a read error may explain. The V call is TRBV7-8, the J call TRBJ2-7; 10 bases are shared with TRBD2. There are 15 residues in the CDR3. The germline CDR1 and CDR2 sequences are SGHVS and FQNEAQ. The CDR3 sequence is CGSSWLAGEDNEQYF. In DNA, the CDR3 is TGTGGCAGCAGCTGGCTAGCGGGGGAGGATAACGAGCAGTACTTC.

This chain uses TRBV7-2 with TRBJ2-1; 7 bases map to TRBD1. V gave up 4 bases and J gave up 3 bases; unmatched junction bases: 6. The length of the CDR3 is 15 residues. Looked up from germline, CDR1 is SGHTA and CDR2 is FQGNSA. In DNA, the CDR3 is TGTGCCAGCAGCTCCCGACAGGGTGGCTACAATGAGCAGTTCTTC. Translation: CASSSRQGGYNEQFF.

The table lists this clonotype with a few counts. V gene TRBV12-3 or TRBV12-4 combines with J gene TRBJ2-3; the D is unclear. This CDR3 has 12 residues. V lost 8 bases to trimming and J lost 1 base, with 7 bases between them. The CDR3 DNA sequence: TGTGCCAGCTGCTTAGGCACAGATACGCAGTATTTT. It codes for CASCLGTDTQYF.

The rearrangement uses TRBV7-3 and TRBJ1-6; TRBD1 aligns across 10 bases. Trimming cost V 2 bases and J 6 bases; bases outside gene matches: 13. Germline CDR1 reads SGHTA; CDR2 reads FQGTGA. The CDR3 runs to 19 residues. The DNA of the CDR3 is TGTGCCAGCAGCTTATTAGGGACAGGGGAGGCCACACTTAATTCACCCCTCCACTTT. Encoded protein: CASSLLGTGEATLNSPLHF.

The V and J genes are TRBV12-3 or TRBV12-4 and TRBJ2-5; D is undetermined. The CDR3 length is 15 residues. Trimming cost V 3 bases and J 1 base, with 12 bases left between them. The CDR3 nucleotides read TGTGCCAGCAGTTTGGGGATCCGTTTCCAAGAGACCCAGTACTTC. It is translated as CASSLGIRFQETQYF.

This clonotype was detected only a few times. This sequence joins TRBV6-5 and TRBJ2-7; D is possibly TRBD1 or TRBD2 (5 bases each). The CDR3 runs 15 residues. The germline gives CDR1 MNHEY, CDR2 SVGAGI. Trimming removed 9 bases at V and 5 bases at J, with 23 bases between. CDR3: CASSGLVGAFDEQYF. The CDR3 DNA sequence: TGTGCCAGTTCCGGTTTGGTCGGGGCTTTCGACGAGCAGTACTTC.

The V and J genes are TRBV5-4 and TRBJ2-3, with TRBD2 matching 9 bases. Germline V gene lookup returns CDR1 SGHNT and CDR2 YYREEE (reference sequence). The CDR3 runs 17 residues. V gave up 0 bases and J gave up 5 bases; unmatched junction bases: 10. Here the CDR3 reads CASSLGGGAFFGDTQYF. DNA for the CDR3: TGTGCCAGCAGCTTGGGCGGGGGGGCTTTTTTTGGAGATACGCAGTATTTT.

In this sample, this clonotype turned up many times. The chain recombines TRBV6-2 or TRBV6-3 with TRBJ2-1; the match to TRBD1 covers 7 bases. Per the germline V gene, CDR1 is MNHEY and CDR2 is SVGEGT. V lost 4 bases to trimming and J lost 9 bases; unmatched junction nucleotides: 21. The CDR3 is 18 amino acids. This chain's CDR3 is CASSSLRLRTHRGSEQFF. CDR3 DNA sequence: TGTGCCAGCAGTTCACTTCGCTTACGGACCCACAGGGGATCTGAGCAGTTCTTC.

The rearrangement links TRBV28 to TRBJ1-2, with 9 bases that match TRBD1. CDR1 and CDR2 from the germline V gene are MDHEN and SYDVKM. Germline trimming cut 5 bases from V and 8 bases from J; bases unmatched to any gene: 6. This CDR3 is 13 amino acids long. The DNA of the CDR3 is TGTGCCAGCAGTGCTCCCGGGACAGGGGGCTACACCTTC. Translating gives CASSAPGTGGYTF.